What follows are 28 T cell receptor beta chains derived from one specimen sequenced in a study of T cells in Graves' hyperthyroidism and ophthalmopathy. Amplified regions were TCR beta CDR3 sequences from RNA transcripts. The HTBI primer set served for first-round RT-PCR of the TCR CDR3. TCRdb analysed the multiplex PCR reads with MiXCR anew, one entry per CDR3 protein. The sample records hundreds of thousands of distinct CDR3 sequences, about 15% being singletons. The sample was blood. The source of these receptors is a woman in her 30s with Graves' hyperthyroidism that later progressed to Graves' ophthalmopathy.

In this sample, this clonotype turned up a few times. The chain links TRBV13 to TRBJ1-1; D is possibly TRBD1 (6 bases). V lost 5 bases and J 6 bases, leaving 16 bases between the germline ends. Germline V gene data show CDR1 as PRHDT and CDR2 as FYEKMQ (reference sequence). The CDR3 runs to 14 residues. The CDR3 DNA follows: TGTGCCAGCAGCACATCAGGGGCAGCGGCTGAAGCTTTCTTT. This sequence encodes CASSTSGAAAEAFF.

Written as DNA, the CDR3 is TGTGCCAGCAACAGCCAGGTCGGGGGCACGTCTTTCTTT. This gives the protein CASNSQVGGTSFF. The V and J genes are TRBV7-9 and TRBJ1-1; tentatively, D is TRBD1 (6 bases). The V end lost 7 bases, the J end lost 12 bases, and 21 bases lay between the germline ends. The CDR3 runs 13 residues. CDR1 SEHNR and CDR2 FQNEAQ come from the germline V gene (reference sequence).

This clonotype has more than one count but fewer than ten. The chain employs TRBV7-9 and TRBJ2-4; the match to TRBD2 covers 14 bases. Losses at the gene ends were 5 bases for V and 9 bases for J; bases not matched to a gene: 9. Germline assignment: CDR1 SEHNR and CDR2 FQNEAQ (reference sequence). The CDR3 runs to 16 residues. CDR3: CASSLGLAGDGSIQYF. CDR3 bases: TGTGCCAGCAGCCTGGGACTAGCGGGAGACGGGAGCATTCAGTACTTC. The entire variable domain, with the rest obtained from reference TRBV7-9 and TRBJ2-4, is as follows: DTGVSQNPRHKITKRGQNVTFRCDPISEHNRLYWYRQTLGQGPEFLTYFQNEAQLEKSRLLSDRFSAERPKGSFSTLEIQRTEQGDSAMYLCASSLGLAGDGSIQYFGAGTRLSVL.

This clonotype occurred many times. Written as DNA, the CDR3 is TGTGCCAGCAGCCAAGGGGGCTATGGCTACACCTTC. Amino acids: CASSQGGYGYTF. The chain couples TRBV3-1 to TRBJ1-2, with D unclear. CDR3 length: 12 residues. V lost 1 base and J 4 bases, leaving 4 bases between the germline ends. From germline, CDR1 is LGHDT and CDR2 YNNKEL (reference sequence).

The genes are TRBV6-2 or TRBV6-3 and TRBJ1-6; 9 bases match TRBD1. The germline V gene has CDR1 MNHEY and CDR2 SVGEGT. J gave up 10 bases and V 6 bases, and 7 bases lay outside the gene matches. The CDR3 is made up of 14 amino acids. CDR3 loop: CASRLTGGGSPLHF. CDR3 bases: TGTGCCAGCAGGCTAACAGGGGGCGGATCACCCCTCCACTTT.

This clonotype was seen repeatedly, ten times or more. The rearrangement links TRBV11-2 to TRBJ2-1, with a weak D call TRBD2 (6 bases). The CDR3 spans 14 residues. CDR1 and CDR2 from the germline V gene are SGHAT and FQNNGV. Deletions cut 3 bases from V and 7 bases from J, with 13 bases between. CDR3 protein: CASSFFGRGNEQFF. For the CDR3, the DNA is TGTGCCAGCAGCTTCTTCGGGAGAGGTAATGAGCAGTTCTTC.

This clonotype was counted at least ten times. The chain couples TRBV20-1 to TRBJ2-5; D is unclear. The length of the CDR3 is 12 residues. V lost 6 bases and J 4 bases, leaving 12 bases between the germline ends. The V gene's germline CDR1 is DFQATT and CDR2 SNEGSKA (reference sequence). CDR3 amino acids: CSAASQAETQYF. In nucleotides, the CDR3 is TGCAGTGCCGCATCTCAAGCAGAGACCCAGTACTTC.

This clonotype came up a few times. The chain uses TRBV7-9 and TRBJ2-7; possibly TRBD2 for D (6 bases). Germline CDR1 and CDR2: SEHNR and FQNEAQ (reference sequence). This CDR3 is 14 amino acids long. Trimming took off 5 bases at V and 6 bases at J, with 17 bases between the two ends. DNA for the CDR3: TGTGCCAGCAGCCCAGGCGCGGGAATCCGCGAGCAGTACTTC. Translating it yields CASSPGAGIREQYF.

This rearrangement joins TRBV3-1 to TRBJ1-6; D call uncertain. This CDR3 has 15 residues. The ends were cut back, 3 bases at V and 5 bases at J, with 11 bases in the middle. The germline CDR1 and CDR2 sequences are LGHDT and YNNKEL (reference sequence). CDR3 in DNA: TGTGCCAGCAGCCACTGGACGGAAGATAATTCACCCCTCCACTTT. Translating gives CASSHWTEDNSPLHF.

This clonotype was seen ten or more times. The genes are TRBV7-9 and TRBJ1-1, with a possible D match to TRBD1 (5 bases). CDR3 length: 16 residues. Per the germline V gene, CDR1 is SEHNR and CDR2 is FQNEAQ (reference sequence). The germline V and J ends were trimmed by 3 bases and 4 bases, with 18 bases remaining between them. CDR3 residues: CASSFGANQGGTEAFF. In DNA form, the CDR3 reads TGTGCCAGCAGCTTCGGGGCTAACCAGGGTGGCACTGAAGCTTTCTTT.

The chain links TRBV15 to TRBJ1-5; TRBD1 might be the D (5 bases). V lost 0 bases and J lost 6, with 9 bases in between. Germline V gene lookup returns CDR1 LNHNV and CDR2 YYDKDF (reference sequence). This CDR3 has 14 residues. The CDR3: CATSRDKGPQPQHF. The CDR3 DNA reads as TGTGCCACCAGCAGAGATAAGGGGCCTCAGCCCCAGCATTTT.

This clonotype was found many times. The chain employs TRBV5-6 and TRBJ2-7, with no clear D. Trimming removed 0 bases at V and 6 bases at J, with 10 bases between. This CDR3 spans 13 amino acids. CDR1 is SGHDT, CDR2 YYEEEE, per germline. As DNA, the CDR3 is TGTGCCAGCAGCTTGGCCCTCCGGAGCGAGCAGTACTTC. Its protein is CASSLALRSEQYF.

This clonotype was detected a few times. The chain couples TRBV5-1 to TRBJ2-7; tentative D call: TRBD2 (6 bases). The CDR3 runs to 13 residues. The V gene lost 2 bases and the J gene lost 2 bases, with 8 bases spanning the gap. Germline V gene data show CDR1 as SGHRS and CDR2 as YFSETQ. CDR3 protein: CASSFGLTYEQYF. For the CDR3, the DNA is TGCGCCAGCAGCTTCGGACTAACCTACGAGCAGTACTTC.

This rearrangement joins TRBV3-1 to TRBJ2-2; D is unclear. CDR1 and CDR2 from the germline V gene are LGHDT and YNNKEL (reference sequence). The length of the CDR3 is 16 residues. V lost 4 bases, J lost 6 bases, and 18 bases lay in between. In DNA form, the CDR3 reads TGTGCCAGCAGCCCTTTTTTATTTCTTGGTGCCGGGGAGCTGTTTTTT. Translating it yields CASSPFLFLGAGELFF.

V and J are TRBV27 and TRBJ2-5; TRBD2 matches at 8 bases. V shed 6 bases and J 9 bases; nucleotides not matched to a gene: 9. CDR1 is MNHEY, CDR2 SMNVEV, per germline (reference sequence). CDR3 size: 13 residues. Here the CDR3 DNA reads TGTGCCAGCAGGGACTCTTCGGGGGGGGCCCAGTACTTC. Its translation: CASRDSSGGAQYF.

This clonotype was counted many times. The J gene is TRBJ2-2, the V gene TRBV2; D ambiguous. The CDR3 runs 15 residues. Germline CDR1 and CDR2: SNHLY and FYNNEI. V lost 4 bases, J lost 5 bases, and 14 bases lay in between. CDR3 amino acids: CASSAVGFGTGELFF. The CDR3 nucleotides read TGTGCCAGCAGTGCAGTAGGATTCGGGACCGGGGAGCTGTTTTTT.

Remarks on this clonotype: A much larger clone lies a single base off, so this may be a read error. The chain's CDR3 is CASSSPGVAGEQLF. The DNA of the CDR3 is TGTGCCAGCAGCTCCCCGGGCGTAGCGGGAGAGCAGCTCTTC. The rearrangement joins TRBV7-2 to TRBJ2-1, with TRBD2 matching over 9 bases. The CDR3 contains 14 residues. Germline CDR1 is SGHTA and CDR2 is FQGNSA. The full variable domain, completed using reference TRBV7-2 and TRBJ2-1, is GAGVSQSPSNKVTEKGKDVELRCDPISGHTALYWYRQSLGQGLEFLIYFQGNSAPDKSGLPSDRFSAERTGGSVSTLTIQRTQQEDSAVYLCASSSPGVAGEQLFGPGTRLTVL.

The rearrangement links TRBV2 to TRBJ1-2, with TRBD1 identical over 10 bases. Germline-derived CDR1 and CDR2 are SNHLY and FYNNEI. The CDR3 totals 12 residues. The V and J ends lost 7 bases and 8 bases, in that order; junction bases with no gene match: 4. CDR3 in DNA: TGTGCCAGCACTGGGACAGGGGACGGCTACACCTTC. Protein product: CASTGTGDGYTF. Drawing the rest from reference TRBV2 and TRBJ1-2, the complete variable domain is EPEVTQTPSHQVTQMGQEVILRCVPISNHLYFYWYRQILGQKVEFLVSFYNNEISEKSEIFDDQFSVERPDGSNFTLKIRSTKLEDSAMYFCASTGTGDGYTFGSGTRLTVV.

This clonotype was seen many times. The chain is built from TRBV2 and TRBJ2-1; D not resolved. The CDR3 totals 14 residues. CDR1 is SNHLY and CDR2 is FYNNEI in the germline V gene. V gave up 5 bases and J gave up 5 bases, with 13 bases separating them. This CDR3 is CASSLRVQNNEQFF. As DNA, the CDR3 is TGTGCCAGCAGTTTAAGAGTTCAGAACAATGAGCAGTTCTTC.

V is TRBV15 and J is TRBJ2-3; no clear D gene. The CDR3 spans 19 residues. With 0 bases removed from V and 0 bases from J, the gap between germline ends came to 19 bases. The V gene's germline CDR1 is LNHNV and CDR2 YYDKDF (reference sequence). CDR3 nucleotide sequence: TGTGCCACCAGCAGAGAACAAGCCTTCGTCGAAACTAGCACAGATACGCAGTATTTT. It specifies CATSREQAFVETSTDTQYF.

Note on this clonotype: This may be a read error: a much more frequent sequence differs by one nucleotide. The rearrangement uses TRBV6-1 and TRBJ1-4; 7 bases align to TRBD1. Germline V CDR1 and CDR2: MNHNS, SASEGT. The CDR3 length is 14 residues. CDR3 amino acids: CASRPTGFSEKLVF. In DNA, the CDR3 is TGTGCCAGCCGCCCGACAGGGTTCAGCGAAAAACTGGTTTTT.

This clonotype was detected many times. This chain uses TRBV12-3 or TRBV12-4 with TRBJ1-5, with 7 bases identical to TRBD1. The V gene end was trimmed by 9 bases and the J gene end by 7 bases; junction bases not matched to a gene: 9. The CDR3 consists of 13 residues. The CDR3 DNA reads TGTGCCAGTGCGACAGGGTACGGCCAGCCCCAGCATTTT. Protein product: CASATGYGQPQHF.

This clonotype was seen at least ten times. The chain carries TRBV18 and TRBJ1-1; TRBD1 is a possible D gene (5 bases). CDR3 length: 15 amino acids. V was cut by 4 bases and J by 2 bases, with 14 bases left in between. Per the germline V gene, CDR1 is KGHSH and CDR2 is LQKENI. Here the CDR3 DNA reads TGTGCCAGCTCACTTGGAGGGGTCGGAAACACTGAAGCTTTCTTT. Translation gives CASSLGGVGNTEAFF. Filled out from reference TRBV18 and TRBJ1-1, the complete variable domain reads NAGVMQNPRHLVRRRGQEARLRCSPMKGHSHVYWYRQLPEEGLKFMVYLQKENIIDESGMPKERFSAEFPKEGPSILRIQQVVRGDSAAYFCASSLGGVGNTEAFFGQGTRLTVV.

This clonotype was picked up a small number of times. The rearrangement links TRBV25-1 to TRBJ1-1; TRBD1 is a possible D gene (6 bases). The V end was cut by 4 bases, the J end by 0 bases, with 12 bases between. The germline gives CDR1 MGHDK, CDR2 SYGVNS. This CDR3 is 15 amino acids long. As DNA, the CDR3 is TGTGCCAGCAGTGGAGGGGGGGGGATGAACACTGAAGCTTTCTTT. This translates into CASSGGGGMNTEAFF.

This clonotype was counted ten times or more. The gene calls are TRBV12-3 or TRBV12-4 and TRBJ2-1, with D hard to call. This CDR3 contains 14 residues. The V end lost 7 bases, the J end lost 2 bases, and 12 bases lay between the germline ends. CDR3 protein: CASNQPGTYNEQFF. The DNA of the CDR3 is TGTGCCAGCAATCAGCCTGGGACCTACAATGAGCAGTTCTTC.

This clonotype has ten or more counts. The J gene is TRBJ2-7, the V gene TRBV2; perhaps TRBD1 as D (6 bases). Trimming stripped 4 bases from V and 5 bases from J, with 21 bases between. Germline values: CDR1 SNHLY, CDR2 FYNNEI. The CDR3 is 16 residues long. CDR3 DNA: TGTGCCAGCAGTGGCCCGGGACATCGGAACGGGGACGAGCAGTACTTC. Its translation: CASSGPGHRNGDEQYF.

This clonotype was observed at least ten times. The chain recombines TRBV30 with TRBJ1-1; D is uncertain. Trimming removed 5 bases at V and 5 bases at J, with 15 bases between. Germline V gene data show CDR1 as GTSNPN and CDR2 as SVGIG (reference sequence). CDR3 length: 13 residues. The CDR3 nucleotides read TGTGCCTGGGAAGGGTCGGGGTTGACTGAAGCTTTCTTT. It codes for CAWEGSGLTEAFF.

This clonotype came up many times. This chain links TRBV28 with TRBJ2-5, with 8 bases lining up with TRBD2. V shed 8 bases and J 2 bases; nucleotides not matched to a gene: 4. The CDR3 totals 13 residues. Germline V gives CDR1 MDHEN, CDR2 SYDVKM. CDR3 bases: TGTGCCAGCCGGGGGGGGGGGCAAGAGACCCAGTACTTC. Translating it yields CASRGGGQETQYF.